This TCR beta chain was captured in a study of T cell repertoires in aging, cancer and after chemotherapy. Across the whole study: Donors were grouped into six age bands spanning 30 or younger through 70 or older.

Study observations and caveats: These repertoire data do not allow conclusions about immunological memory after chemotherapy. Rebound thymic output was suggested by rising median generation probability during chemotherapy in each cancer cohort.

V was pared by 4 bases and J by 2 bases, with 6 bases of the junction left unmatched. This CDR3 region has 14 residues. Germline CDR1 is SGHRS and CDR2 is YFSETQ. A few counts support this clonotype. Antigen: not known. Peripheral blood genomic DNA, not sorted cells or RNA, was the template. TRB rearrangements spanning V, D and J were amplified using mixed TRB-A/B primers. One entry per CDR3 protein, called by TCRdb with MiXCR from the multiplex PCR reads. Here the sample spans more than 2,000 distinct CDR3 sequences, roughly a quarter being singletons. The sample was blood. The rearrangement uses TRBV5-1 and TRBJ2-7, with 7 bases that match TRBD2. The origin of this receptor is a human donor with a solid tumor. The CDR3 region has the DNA TGCGCCAGCAGCCCTGGGGGGGGGACCTACGAGCAGTACTTC. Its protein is CASSPGGGTYEQYF.